Following are 9 T cell receptor beta chains from one sample sequenced in a study of blood T cell repertoires in COVID-19. The table came from immunoSEQ multiplex PCR; TCRdb's copy has only in-frame clones and leaves some out. This table has 250,000 to 350,000 clones, roughly 87% appearing once. The sample comprised peripheral blood. The receptor source for this set is a woman in her forties or fifties who had recovered from COVID-19.

This chain connects TRBV4-2 to TRBJ2-2, with 12 nucleotides matching TRBD2. V trimming: 0 bases; J trimming: 5 bases; junction bases outside the gene matches: 10. The CDR3 has 19 amino acids. Germline V CDR1 and CDR2: LGHNA, YNFKEQ. CDR3 protein: CASSQDLLAGGLRTGELFF. CDR3 bases: TGTGCCAGCAGCCAAGATTTGCTAGCGGGAGGGTTAAGGACCGGGGAGCTGTTTTTT.

J is TRBJ2-3 and V is TRBV7-2; 11 bases match TRBD2. The CDR3 is 16 residues long. Germline CDR1 is SGHTA and CDR2 is FQGNSA. Unmatched junction bases numbered 10, after V lost 5 bases and J lost 6 bases. The CDR3 DNA is TGTGCCAGCAGCCGCGTTAGCGGGGGGGCCCCTGATACGCAGTATTTT. Its protein product is CASSRVSGGAPDTQYF.

The chain is built from TRBV18 and TRBJ2-7; D might be TRBD2 (5 bases). V was trimmed by 0 bases and J by 8 bases, leaving 11 bases between them. The CDR3 contains 13 residues. Germline CDR1 KGHSH, CDR2 LQKENI. The CDR3 is CASSPPERAKQYF. CDR3 sequence (DNA): TGTGCCAGCTCACCACCGGAGAGGGCCAAGCAGTACTTC.

As concerns this clone: Other DNA sequences in the same sample also yield this CDR3. This chain links TRBV19 with TRBJ1-1, with TRBD1 matching 8 bases. The trim removed 3 bases at V and 5 bases at J, leaving 2 bases unmatched. There are 13 residues in the CDR3. CDR1 and CDR2 from the germline V gene are LNHDA and SQIVND (reference sequence). This CDR3 reads CASSIDRGTEAFF. The CDR3 DNA follows: TGTGCCAGTAGTATCGACAGGGGAACTGAAGCTTTCTTT.

This chain links TRBV10-3 with TRBJ2-1; no clear D gene. Trimming removed 3 bases from V and 8 bases from J, with 5 bases in between. This CDR3 spans 11 amino acids. In germline, CDR1 is ENHRY, CDR2 SYGVKD. Written as DNA, the CDR3 is TGTGCCATCAGTGACTCCTATGAGCAGTTCTTC. Its protein product is CAISDSYEQFF.

This sequence joins TRBV30 and TRBJ2-1; D uncertain. Germline values: CDR1 GTSNPN, CDR2 SVGIG (reference sequence). The CDR3 is 13 amino acids. Deletions cut 4 bases from V and 4 bases from J, with 11 bases between. CDR3 protein: CAWNGLTYNEQFF. The CDR3 nucleotides are TGTGCCTGGAACGGTCTGACATACAATGAGCAGTTCTTC.

Only one count was recorded for this clone. This could be a read error, since a much larger clone is one nucleotide away. This CDR3 reads CASSPTGGYQPQHF. The CDR3 nucleotides are TGTGCCAGCAGCCCGACAGGGGGCTATCAGCCCCAGCATTTT. The gene calls are TRBV6-6 and TRBJ1-5; TRBD1 agrees at 10 bases. V lost 6 bases and J lost 5; bases outside the gene matches: 4. The CDR3 is made up of 14 amino acids. Germline CDR1 is MNHNY and CDR2 is SVGAGI (reference sequence).

This chain connects TRBV7-8 to TRBJ1-2; maybe TRBD1 (6 bases). Germline values: CDR1 SGHVS, CDR2 FQNEAQ. Deletions cut 5 bases from V and 4 bases from J, with 14 bases between. This CDR3 contains 14 residues. CDR3 DNA: TGTGCCAGCAGCGGTCGGACAGACCGCTATGGCTACACCTTC. It yields the protein CASSGRTDRYGYTF.

The genes are TRBV28 and TRBJ2-2; D is possibly TRBD1 (5 bases). The CDR3 runs to 14 residues. V was pared by 6 bases and J by 1 base, with 9 bases between. Looked up from germline, CDR1 is MDHEN and CDR2 is SYDVKM. This CDR3 is CASRKRGNTGELFF. The CDR3 DNA reads TGTGCCAGCAGAAAAAGGGGGAACACCGGGGAGCTGTTTTTT.